The rows below give T cell receptor beta chains drawn from one sample of a study of blood T cell repertoires in COVID-19. Some clones are missing from TCRdb's copy, which holds only in-frame ones; the method was immunoSEQ multiplex PCR. Of 200,000 to 250,000 clones listed, approximately 90% were seen once; the top ten hold roughly 2.7%. The sample taken for sequencing was peripheral blood. The receptors were sampled from a man aged 30 to 39 with COVID-19, enrolled during active disease. The CDR3 runs from the conserved cysteine through the conserved F or W. D genes are given only for firm matches. Some rows have no size entry. The others give once, few or many, or a class for an expanded clone.

d_call	clone_size	v_call	j_call	cdr3_nt	cdr3_aa
.	.	TRBV28	TRBJ2-7	TGTGCCAGCAGCCACACCTACGAGCAGTACTTC	CASSHTYEQYF
.	.	TRBV5-4	TRBJ1-2	TGTGCCAGCAGCCCGCCCGGGCAGGAGTCAGGGTATGGCTACACCTTC	CASSPPGQESGYGYTF
.	many	TRBV4-2	TRBJ2-1	TGTGCCAGCAGCCAAGATCTGCTAGCTGGATCCTACAATGAGCAGTTCTTC	CASSQDLLAGSYNEQFF
.	.	TRBV7-3	TRBJ2-7	TGTGCCAGCAGCTTAAAGGCAGGGATTAGCTACGAGCAGTACTTC	CASSLKAGISYEQYF
.	.	TRBV18	TRBJ2-1	TGTGCCAGCCGCGTGCTCGGCGGGGCGGATGAGCAGTTCTTC	CASRVLGGADEQFF
TRBD1	.	TRBV30	TRBJ1-6	TGTGCCTGGAGTGTGACAGGGGTTAATTCACCCCTCCACTTT	CAWSVTGVNSPLHF
TRBD1	.	TRBV4-1	TRBJ2-7	TGCGCCAGCAGCCCGGACAGGGGGCCCTACGAGCAGTACTTC	CASSPDRGPYEQYF
TRBD1	.	TRBV6-5	TRBJ2-2	TGTGCCAGCAGTCCTACAGGGGTAGCCGGGGAGCTGTTTTTT	CASSPTGVAGELFF
.	.	TRBV4-3	TRBJ2-1	TGCGCCAGCAGCCAAGAGGAGGCGAGGTACAATGAGCAGTTCTTC	CASSQEEARYNEQFF
.	.	TRBV28	TRBJ1-1	TGTGCCACCAGGGTGGCACTGAACACTGAAGCTTTCTTT	CATRVALNTEAFF
TRBD1	.	TRBV2	TRBJ2-7	TGTGCCAGCAGCGGCCGGGACAGCTCCTACGAGCAGTACTTC	CASSGRDSSYEQYF
.	.	TRBV5-1	TRBJ1-2	TGCGCCAGCAGCTTGGACCTGGGACTCGGTAACTATGGCTACACCTTC	CASSLDLGLGNYGYTF
TRBD1	.	TRBV7-2	TRBJ2-3	TGTGCCAGCAGCCTACAGGGGGCTGTCACAGATACGCAGTATTTT	CASSLQGAVTDTQYF
.	.	TRBV11-3	TRBJ2-2	TGTGCCAGCAGCTTAGCAGGGATAGCCGGGGAGCTGTTTTTT	CASSLAGIAGELFF
TRBD2	once	TRBV9	TRBJ2-3	TGTGCCAGCAGCTTCTTAGCGGGACCCACAGATACGCAGTATTTT	CASSFLAGPTDTQYF
TRBD1	.	TRBV28	TRBJ1-1	TGTGCCAGCACCCCAGGGACAGCTGGTAACACTGAAGCTTTCTTT	CASTPGTAGNTEAFF
.	.	TRBV28	TRBJ2-1	TGTGCCAGCCAAATTTACAATGAGCAGTTCTTC	CASQIYNEQFF